Listed below are T cell receptor beta chains from one sample, sequenced in a study of T cells in Graves' hyperthyroidism and ophthalmopathy. TCRdb recomputed calls from the multiplex PCR reads with MiXCR, one row per CDR3 protein. The sample has around 560,000 distinct CDR3 sequences; 16% are singletons. The sample taken for sequencing was blood. These receptors were collected from a woman between 18 and 29 years old with Graves' hyperthyroidism. Both conserved end residues are part of each CDR3. Fields, in order: CDR3 protein, CDR3 DNA, V gene, clone size, J gene, D gene. A D gene is named only where the DNA matches it firmly. Where a row states a size, it is once, few, many or the class of an expanded clone; other rows omit it.

CDR3 protein: CASSQVVQGPITGELFF
CDR3 DNA: TGTGCCAGCAGCCAAGTCGTACAGGGCCCTATCACCGGGGAGCTGTTTTTT
V gene: TRBV3-1
clone size: many
J gene: TRBJ2-2
D gene: .

CDR3 protein: CSAPGQEENEQFF
CDR3 DNA: TGCAGTGCACCCGGACAGGAGGAGAATGAGCAGTTCTTC
V gene: TRBV20-1
clone size: .
J gene: TRBJ2-1
D gene: TRBD1

CDR3 protein: CSAGTGGYGYGYTF
CDR3 DNA: TGCAGTGCCGGGACAGGGGGCTATGGCTATGGCTACACCTTC
V gene: TRBV20-1
clone size: .
J gene: TRBJ1-2
D gene: TRBD1

CDR3 protein: CASSLRLAGGLSYNEQFF
CDR3 DNA: TGTGCCAGCAGTTTAAGACTAGCGGGGGGCCTCTCCTACAATGAGCAGTTCTTC
V gene: TRBV12-3/TRBV12-4
clone size: many
J gene: TRBJ2-1
D gene: TRBD2

CDR3 protein: CSAETRGEGDTQYF
CDR3 DNA: TGCAGTGCTGAAACCCGGGGGGAGGGAGATACGCAGTATTTT
V gene: TRBV20-1
clone size: many
J gene: TRBJ2-3
D gene: TRBD2

CDR3 protein: CASGRAVYEQYF
CDR3 DNA: TGTGCCAGCGGCAGGGCGGTTTACGAGCAGTACTTC
V gene: TRBV28
clone size: .
J gene: TRBJ2-7
D gene: .

CDR3 protein: CSARDPTSGGLETQYF
CDR3 DNA: TGCAGTGCTAGAGATCCGACTAGCGGGGGGCTGGAGACCCAGTACTTC
V gene: TRBV20-1
clone size: many
J gene: TRBJ2-5
D gene: TRBD2

CDR3 protein: CATSRDRGAGGTQYF
CDR3 DNA: TGTGCCACCAGCAGAGATCGCGGGGCCGGGGGAACCCAGTACTTC
V gene: TRBV15
clone size: many
J gene: TRBJ2-5
D gene: .

CDR3 protein: CASSLVHMDQPQHF
CDR3 DNA: TGTGCCAGCAGCTTAGTCCACATGGATCAGCCCCAGCATTTT
V gene: TRBV7-2
clone size: many
J gene: TRBJ1-5
D gene: .

CDR3 protein: CASSQDGTRDRSYEQYF
CDR3 DNA: TGCGCCAGCAGCCAAGATGGGACAAGGGACAGAAGCTACGAGCAGTACTTC
V gene: TRBV4-1
clone size: .
J gene: TRBJ2-7
D gene: TRBD1

CDR3 protein: CASSSQGGATNEKLFF
CDR3 DNA: TGTGCCAGCAGCTCACAGGGGGGGGCGACTAATGAAAAACTGTTTTTT
V gene: TRBV7-9
clone size: .
J gene: TRBJ1-4
D gene: TRBD1

CDR3 protein: CSVNQGRWSEAFF
CDR3 DNA: TGCAGCGTTAACCAGGGAAGGTGGTCTGAAGCTTTCTTT
V gene: TRBV29-1
clone size: many
J gene: TRBJ1-1
D gene: .

CDR3 protein: CASSLNRISSYEQYF
CDR3 DNA: TGCGCCAGCAGCTTGAACAGAATATCCTCCTACGAGCAGTACTTC
V gene: TRBV5-1
clone size: .
J gene: TRBJ2-7
D gene: .

CDR3 protein: CASVITSGSNEQFF
CDR3 DNA: TGCGCCAGCGTTATAACTAGCGGGAGCAATGAGCAGTTCTTC
V gene: TRBV10-2
clone size: many
J gene: TRBJ2-1
D gene: TRBD2

CDR3 protein: CASSLTDGRRGNYGYTF
CDR3 DNA: TGCGCCAGCAGCCTGACCGACGGAAGGAGAGGGAACTATGGCTACACCTTC
V gene: TRBV5-1
clone size: .
J gene: TRBJ1-2
D gene: .

CDR3 protein: CASSRRLLSRGVGETQYF
CDR3 DNA: TGTGCCAGCAGCAGACGCCTCCTTTCCCGGGGGGTAGGGGAGACCCAGTACTTC
V gene: TRBV6-1
clone size: .
J gene: TRBJ2-5
D gene: TRBD2

CDR3 protein: CASRQLWGVNTEAFF
CDR3 DNA: TGTGCCAGCAGGCAACTTTGGGGGGTGAACACTGAAGCTTTCTTT
V gene: TRBV7-3
clone size: few
J gene: TRBJ1-1
D gene: .

CDR3 protein: CASSVVRQNYNSPLHF
CDR3 DNA: TGTGCCAGCAGCGTAGTACGACAGAACTATAATTCACCCCTCCACTTT
V gene: TRBV11-3
clone size: many
J gene: TRBJ1-6
D gene: .

CDR3 protein: CASRAGGVETQYF
CDR3 DNA: TGTGCCAGTAGAGCGGGAGGGGTGGAGACCCAGTACTTC
V gene: TRBV6-1
clone size: .
J gene: TRBJ2-5
D gene: TRBD2

CDR3 protein: CASSQDLSGRHNEQFF
CDR3 DNA: TGTGCCAGCAGCCAAGATCTCTCGGGGAGACACAATGAGCAGTTCTTC
V gene: TRBV14
clone size: .
J gene: TRBJ2-1
D gene: .

CDR3 protein: CASSLLGSAEVGYTF
CDR3 DNA: TGTGCCAGCAGCTTGTTGGGCAGCGCGGAGGTCGGCTACACCTTC
V gene: TRBV3-1
clone size: many
J gene: TRBJ1-2
D gene: .

CDR3 protein: CASSQDLTSRDGSEQFF
CDR3 DNA: TGCGCCAGCAGCCAAGATTTGACTAGTCGGGATGGGAGTGAGCAGTTCTTC
V gene: TRBV4-3
clone size: .
J gene: TRBJ2-1
D gene: .

CDR3 protein: CASSMEGRDNQPQHF
CDR3 DNA: TGTGCCAGCAGCATGGAGGGGCGAGACAATCAGCCCCAGCATTTT
V gene: TRBV6-1
clone size: .
J gene: TRBJ1-5
D gene: .

CDR3 protein: CATGTVLSYEQYF
CDR3 DNA: TGTGCCACCGGGACAGTTCTCTCCTACGAGCAGTACTTC
V gene: TRBV15
clone size: few
J gene: TRBJ2-7
D gene: TRBD1

CDR3 protein: CASSTGGAPPDTQYF
CDR3 DNA: TGTGCCAGCAGTACAGGGGGTGCCCCTCCAGATACGCAGTATTTT
V gene: TRBV12-3/TRBV12-4
clone size: many
J gene: TRBJ2-3
D gene: TRBD1

CDR3 protein: CSAREAGGTYEQYF
CDR3 DNA: TGCAGTGCTAGGGAGGCAGGAGGGACCTACGAGCAGTACTTC
V gene: TRBV20-1
clone size: many
J gene: TRBJ2-7
D gene: .

CDR3 protein: CASSRQTSINDQFF
CDR3 DNA: TGTGCCAGCTCACGACAGACTAGTATCAATGATCAGTTCTTC
V gene: TRBV18
clone size: once
J gene: TRBJ2-1
D gene: .

CDR3 protein: CASSSRTVFEQYF
CDR3 DNA: TGTGCCAGCAGTTCCCGGACAGTCTTCGAGCAGTACTTC
V gene: TRBV12-3/TRBV12-4
clone size: many
J gene: TRBJ2-7
D gene: .

CDR3 protein: CASSHFRRVNGYTF
CDR3 DNA: TGTGCCAGCAGCCACTTCCGGAGGGTGAATGGCTACACCTTC
V gene: TRBV3-1
clone size: .
J gene: TRBJ1-2
D gene: .

CDR3 protein: CASSLAGTGPQPQHF
CDR3 DNA: TGCGCCAGCAGCTTGGCCGGGACAGGGCCCCAGCCCCAGCATTTT
V gene: TRBV5-1
clone size: few
J gene: TRBJ1-5
D gene: TRBD1

CDR3 protein: CASSFQGWEPQHF
CDR3 DNA: TGTGCCAGCAGTTTTCAGGGTTGGGAGCCCCAGCATTTT
V gene: TRBV12-3/TRBV12-4
clone size: .
J gene: TRBJ1-5
D gene: .

CDR3 protein: CASRKSGTTYEQYF
CDR3 DNA: TGTGCCAGCAGAAAATCCGGGACTACCTACGAGCAGTACTTC
V gene: TRBV2
clone size: many
J gene: TRBJ2-7
D gene: TRBD2

CDR3 protein: CASSSPGTSGSYNEQFF
CDR3 DNA: TGTGCCAGCAGTTCCCCCGGGACTAGCGGGAGTTACAATGAGCAGTTCTTC
V gene: TRBV28
clone size: .
J gene: TRBJ2-1
D gene: TRBD2

CDR3 protein: CASSQVQDSPLHF
CDR3 DNA: TGCGCCAGCAGCCAAGTGCAGGATTCACCCCTCCACTTT
V gene: TRBV4-1
clone size: few
J gene: TRBJ1-6
D gene: .

CDR3 protein: CAISARADADTQYF
CDR3 DNA: TGTGCCATCAGTGCGAGGGCGGACGCAGATACGCAGTATTTT
V gene: TRBV10-3
clone size: many
J gene: TRBJ2-3
D gene: .

CDR3 protein: CASSLDSAAKNIQYF
CDR3 DNA: TGTGCCAGTAGCCTCGACAGTGCAGCCAAAAACATTCAGTACTTC
V gene: TRBV19
clone size: .
J gene: TRBJ2-4
D gene: .

CDR3 protein: CASRVAPETQYF
CDR3 DNA: TGTGCCAGCAGGGTCGCACCAGAGACCCAGTACTTC
V gene: TRBV11-3
clone size: many
J gene: TRBJ2-5
D gene: .

CDR3 protein: CASSLLAGRIAKNIQYF
CDR3 DNA: TGTGCCAGCAGCTTACTAGCGGGGCGCATAGCCAAAAACATTCAGTACTTC
V gene: TRBV11-2
clone size: many
J gene: TRBJ2-4
D gene: TRBD2

CDR3 protein: CASSQAMQGEAFF
CDR3 DNA: TGTGCCAGCAGCCAAGCCATGCAGGGAGAAGCTTTCTTT
V gene: TRBV11-3
clone size: many
J gene: TRBJ1-1
D gene: .

CDR3 protein: CAISESQGRYGYTF
CDR3 DNA: TGTGCCATCAGTGAGTCACAGGGACGCTATGGCTACACCTTC
V gene: TRBV10-3
clone size: few
J gene: TRBJ1-2
D gene: .

CDR3 protein: CSAHGTVNTGELFF
CDR3 DNA: TGCAGTGCTCACGGGACGGTGAACACCGGGGAGCTGTTTTTT
V gene: TRBV20-1
clone size: .
J gene: TRBJ2-2
D gene: .

CDR3 protein: CASSHLRGVQETQYF
CDR3 DNA: TGTGCCAGCAGTCACCTCAGGGGGGTCCAAGAGACCCAGTACTTC
V gene: TRBV12-3/TRBV12-4
clone size: many
J gene: TRBJ2-5
D gene: .

CDR3 protein: CSARDTTDTQYF
CDR3 DNA: TGCAGTGCTAGAGACACAACAGATACGCAGTATTTT
V gene: TRBV20-1
clone size: many
J gene: TRBJ2-3
D gene: .

CDR3 protein: CASSVQGATYGYTF
CDR3 DNA: TGTGCCAGCAGTGTACAGGGGGCAACCTATGGCTACACCTTC
V gene: TRBV12-3/TRBV12-4
clone size: many
J gene: TRBJ1-2
D gene: TRBD1

CDR3 protein: CSVVGRMDQPQHF
CDR3 DNA: TGCAGTGTAGTGGGACGGATGGATCAGCCCCAGCATTTT
V gene: TRBV20-1
clone size: few
J gene: TRBJ1-5
D gene: .

CDR3 protein: CASSQRTGDGNSPLHF
CDR3 DNA: TGCGCCAGCAGCCAAAGGACGGGAGATGGGAATTCACCCCTCCACTTT
V gene: TRBV4-1
clone size: .
J gene: TRBJ1-6
D gene: .

CDR3 protein: CASSPGQGSQDTQYF
CDR3 DNA: TGTGCCAGCAGTCCGGGACAGGGTAGTCAAGATACGCAGTATTTT
V gene: TRBV25-1
clone size: few
J gene: TRBJ2-3
D gene: TRBD1

CDR3 protein: CASSFGGTGDREQYF
CDR3 DNA: TGTGCCAGCAGTTTCGGGGGTACCGGCGACCGCGAGCAGTACTTC
V gene: TRBV6-2/TRBV6-3
clone size: many
J gene: TRBJ2-7
D gene: .

CDR3 protein: CATSREGTSSTDTQYF
CDR3 DNA: TGTGCCACCAGCAGAGAGGGGACTAGTAGCACAGATACGCAGTATTTT
V gene: TRBV15
clone size: .
J gene: TRBJ2-3
D gene: TRBD2

CDR3 protein: CASSLDLGAAEQYF
CDR3 DNA: TGTGCCAGCAGCTTAGACCTGGGGGCGGCCGAGCAGTACTTC
V gene: TRBV7-9
clone size: many
J gene: TRBJ2-7
D gene: .

CDR3 protein: CACPGTSGLYEQYF
CDR3 DNA: TGTGCCTGCCCCGGGACTAGCGGGTTATACGAGCAGTACTTC
V gene: TRBV30
clone size: many
J gene: TRBJ2-7
D gene: TRBD2

CDR3 protein: CASSPGLTEAFF
CDR3 DNA: TGTGCCAGCAGCCCGGGCCTCACTGAAGCTTTCTTT
V gene: TRBV12-3/TRBV12-4
clone size: .
J gene: TRBJ1-1
D gene: .

CDR3 protein: CSASTPSYEQYF
CDR3 DNA: TGCAGTGCTAGTACCCCCTCCTACGAGCAGTACTTC
V gene: TRBV20-1
clone size: many
J gene: TRBJ2-7
D gene: .

CDR3 protein: CASSRTGGVTEAFF
CDR3 DNA: TGTGCCAGCAGCCGGACAGGGGGCGTCACTGAAGCTTTCTTT
V gene: TRBV7-9
clone size: many
J gene: TRBJ1-1
D gene: TRBD1

CDR3 protein: CASRDTETYEQYF
CDR3 DNA: TGCGCCAGCAGGGACACAGAAACCTACGAGCAGTACTTC
V gene: TRBV5-1
clone size: many
J gene: TRBJ2-7
D gene: .

CDR3 protein: CASSPLAGGNYNEQFF
CDR3 DNA: TGCGCCAGCAGCCCCTTAGCGGGGGGAAATTACAATGAGCAGTTCTTC
V gene: TRBV5-1
clone size: few
J gene: TRBJ2-1
D gene: TRBD2

CDR3 protein: CASSRPRRLNTEAFF
CDR3 DNA: TGTGCCAGCAGTCGACCCCGACGGCTGAACACTGAAGCTTTCTTT
V gene: TRBV6-1
clone size: .
J gene: TRBJ1-1
D gene: .

CDR3 protein: CASSSLGGGNQPQHF
CDR3 DNA: TGTGCCAGCAGCTCCCTTGGAGGTGGCAATCAGCCCCAGCATTTT
V gene: TRBV6-1
clone size: few
J gene: TRBJ1-5
D gene: .

CDR3 protein: CSARRGIYSNQPQHF
CDR3 DNA: TGCAGTGCTAGAAGAGGAATCTATAGCAATCAGCCCCAGCATTTT
V gene: TRBV20-1
clone size: few
J gene: TRBJ1-5
D gene: .

CDR3 protein: CASSLGEFSYNEQFF
CDR3 DNA: TGCGCCAGCAGCTTGGGTGAGTTCTCCTACAATGAGCAGTTCTTC
V gene: TRBV5-1
clone size: many
J gene: TRBJ2-1
D gene: .